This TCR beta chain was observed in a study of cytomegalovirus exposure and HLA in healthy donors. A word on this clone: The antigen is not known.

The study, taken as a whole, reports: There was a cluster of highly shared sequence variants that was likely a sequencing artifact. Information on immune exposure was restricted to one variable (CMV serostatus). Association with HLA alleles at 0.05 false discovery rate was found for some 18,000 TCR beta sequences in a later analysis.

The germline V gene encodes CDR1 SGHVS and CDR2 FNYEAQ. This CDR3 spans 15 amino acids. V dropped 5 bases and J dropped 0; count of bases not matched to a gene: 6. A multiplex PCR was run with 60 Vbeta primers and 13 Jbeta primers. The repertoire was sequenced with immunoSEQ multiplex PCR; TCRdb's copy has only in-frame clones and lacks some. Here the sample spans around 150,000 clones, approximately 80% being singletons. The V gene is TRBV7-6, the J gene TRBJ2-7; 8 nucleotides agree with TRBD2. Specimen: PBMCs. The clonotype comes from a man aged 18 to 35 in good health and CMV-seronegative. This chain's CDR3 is CASSPVSGTSYEQYF. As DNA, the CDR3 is TGTGCCAGCAGCCCGGTTAGCGGGACCTCCTACGAGCAGTACTTC.